These 3 T cell receptor beta chains were all obtained from the same sample, sequenced in a study of identifying expanded T cells in peripheral blood. Measured with immunoSEQ multiplex PCR; TCRdb has only the in-frame clones, and not every one. The sample holds about 100,000 clones, over 70% seen once. The sequencing input was blood. These receptors all stem from a person aged 18-70 years in good health.

CDR3 nucleotides: TGTGCCTGGAGTCCGGAGACCCACAGGGTGAACACTGAAGCTTTCTTT. Residues: CAWSPETHRVNTEAFF. This sequence joins TRBV30 and TRBJ1-1; D perhaps matches TRBD1 (6 bases). The germline V gene has CDR1 GTSNPN and CDR2 SVGIG (reference sequence). V dropped 2 bases and J dropped 0 bases, with 16 bases sitting between them. The CDR3 contains 16 residues.

The rearrangement links TRBV5-1 to TRBJ1-1; a weak D match, TRBD1 (6 bases). CDR3 length: 14 residues. V dropped 3 bases and J dropped 0 bases, with 9 bases sitting between them. CDR1 and CDR2 from the germline V gene are SGHRS and YFSETQ. In DNA, the CDR3 is TGCGCCAGCAGCTCGGGGGCCGTGAACACTGAAGCTTTCTTT. Amino acid sequence: CASSSGAVNTEAFF.

This clone has just one count. The chain combines TRBV4-1 with TRBJ2-1; D possibly corresponds to TRBD1 (6 bases). Per the germline V gene, CDR1 is MGHRA and CDR2 is YSYEKL. Trimming took off 1 base at V and 2 bases at J, with 15 bases between the two ends. The CDR3 totals 17 residues. CDR3 DNA sequence: TGCGCCAGCAGCCAAGTTGCAGGGGATGGCCCCTACAATGAGCAGTTCTTC. This encodes CASSQVAGDGPYNEQFF.